The following is a T cell receptor (beta chain) sequence with its context. The antigen is not known. The assay was immunoSEQ multiplex PCR, and TCRdb's table has in-frame clones only and misses some. Here the sample spans 45,000 or so clones, 91% being singletons. The sample is drawn from a study of T cells in localized non-small cell lung cancer. Study results and limitations: Uninvolved adjacent lung showed peak T cell clonality, exceeding tumor. There was an association of higher blood T cell density with longer overall survival. Because only a single region of the tumor was sequenced, heterogeneity remains possible.

Between the trimmed V and J ends, which lost 2 bases and 7 bases, there was a span of 14 bases. CDR3 length equals 14 residues. Germline lookup yields CDR1 SGHAT and CDR2 FQNNGV. This TCR was recovered from a woman between 35 and 70 years old with stage II lung adenocarcinoma. V and J are TRBV11-2 and TRBJ1-1; the D gene is possibly TRBD1 (6 bases). Material: PBMCs, obtained before any cancer treatment. CDR3 nucleotides: TGTGCCAGCAGCTTAAGGGGGGTAGGGGATGAAGCTTTCTTT. Translated, it gives CASSLRGVGDEAFF.